This T cell receptor beta chain was captured in a study of T cells after posttransplantation cyclophosphamide. TCRdb's copy holds only in-frame clones and misses some; the assay was immunoSEQ multiplex PCR. The sample yields about 38,000 clones, without any singletons. This clone was seen a handful of times. CDR1 is LNHNV and CDR2 is YYDKDF in the germline V gene (reference sequence). J gave up 5 bases and V 5 bases, and 19 bases lay outside the gene matches. The CDR3 runs 18 residues. Sequencing was carried out using PBMCs. This sequence was found in a man aged 30 to 39 in good health and a related stem cell transplant donor. The rearrangement links TRBV15 to TRBJ2-3, with 7 positions matching TRBD2. CDR3 in amino acids: CATSGRGLGWGGIDTQYF. Here the CDR3 DNA reads TGTGCCACCAGCGGGCGAGGTCTTGGGTGGGGGGGGATAGATACGCAGTATTTT.